This T cell receptor (beta chain) was profiled in a study of Graves' ophthalmopathy and Graves' hyperthyroidism. Study outcomes and limitations: Blood contained most expanded thyroid clonotypes exceeding 0.001 frequency.

Ineligible for inclusion were patients with other autoimmune diseases, uncontrolled infections, pregnancy or lactation. Diagnosis relied on clinical symptoms, serum thyroxine, TRAb, thyroid ultrasound and orbital computed tomography. The germline gives CDR1 MNHEY, CDR2 SVGEGT. The CDR3 runs 13 residues. Deletions cut 9 bases from V and 1 base from J, with 12 bases between. Concerning this clonotype itself: No antigen is known for it.

Amplified material comprised TCR beta CDR3 regions derived from RNA transcripts. HTBI primers primed a first-round RT-PCR, and a second-round multiplex PCR followed. One entry per CDR3 protein, called by TCRdb with MiXCR from the multiplex PCR reads. The table lists 150,000 to 200,000 distinct CDR3 sequences, around 40% of them singletons. Input material: peripheral blood. This chain uses TRBV6-2 or TRBV6-3 with TRBJ1-1; D gene ambiguous. The TCR originated in a man between 25 and 39 years old with Graves' ophthalmopathy. The CDR3 sequence is CASNRPGNTEAFF. CDR3 bases: TGTGCCAGTAATAGGCCGGGGAACACTGAAGCTTTCTTT.